The 9 T cell receptor beta chains given below trace back to one sample, sequenced in a study of identifying expanded T cells in peripheral blood. Method: immunoSEQ multiplex PCR; TCRdb's copy keeps in-frame clones and lacks some. This repertoire shows 100,000 to 150,000 clones, approximately 86% found once; its top ten account for 8.4%. The sequenced sample consisted of blood. These receptors were taken from a person aged 18 to 69 in good health.

The chain has TRBV11-2 and TRBJ2-1; D call uncertain. Germline values: CDR1 SGHAT, CDR2 FQNNGV. V was clipped by 2 bases and J by 10 bases, with 15 bases between them. CDR3 length: 14 residues. This CDR3 is CASSLQTADFEQFF. The CDR3 DNA follows: TGTGCCAGCAGCTTACAAACGGCGGATTTCGAGCAGTTCTTC.

The chain employs TRBV27 and TRBJ1-5, with D perhaps TRBD1 (5 bases). Germline values: CDR1 MNHEY, CDR2 SMNVEV (reference sequence). The CDR3 has 14 amino acids. V was shortened by 4 bases and J by 4 bases, with 11 bases between the two germline ends. The chain's CDR3 is CASSSQGENQPQHF. The CDR3 DNA is TGTGCCAGCAGTTCCCAGGGAGAGAATCAGCCCCAGCATTTT.

This chain connects TRBV18 to TRBJ2-5; no clear D gene. Germline V CDR1 and CDR2: KGHSH, LQKENI. Deletions cut 2 bases from V and 0 bases from J, with 1 base between. This CDR3 spans 12 amino acids. The CDR3 region is CASSPDQETQYF. CDR3 DNA: TGTGCCAGCTCACCAGACCAAGAGACCCAGTACTTC.

The chain combines TRBV7-2 with TRBJ2-3; possible D gene TRBD2, 6 bases. V was trimmed by 3 bases and J by 4 bases, leaving 17 bases between them. Germline CDR1 is SGHTA and CDR2 is FQGNSA. CDR3 length: 16 amino acids. This chain's CDR3 is CASSFRAGEHADTQYF. Written as DNA, the CDR3 is TGTGCCAGCAGCTTCCGAGCGGGTGAACATGCAGATACGCAGTATTTT.

The rearrangement joins TRBV7-2 to TRBJ1-1; D gene ambiguous. The germline V and J ends were trimmed by 1 base and 0 bases, with 6 bases remaining between them. This CDR3 is 14 amino acids long. CDR1 and CDR2 from the germline V gene are SGHTA and FQGNSA. The CDR3 DNA reads TGTGCCAGCAGCTTAGTACCGATGAACACTGAAGCTTTCTTT. It yields the protein CASSLVPMNTEAFF.

V gene TRBV14 combines with J gene TRBJ2-1; 10 nucleotides line up with TRBD1. CDR3 length equals 14 residues. Germline CDR1 is SGHDN and CDR2 is FVKESK. The ends lost 3 bases at V and 5 bases at J; junction bases unmatched: 1. The CDR3 here is CASSQTGGHNEQFF. CDR3 DNA: TGTGCCAGCAGCCAGACAGGGGGCCACAATGAGCAGTTCTTC.

The rearrangement links TRBV4-2 to TRBJ2-2; D not certain. CDR1 and CDR2 from the germline V gene are LGHNA and YNFKEQ. The CDR3 has 15 amino acids. The V end lost 2 bases, the J end lost 5 bases, and 12 bases lay between the germline ends. The CDR3 here is CASSQMSSGTGELFF. The CDR3 bases are TGTGCCAGCAGCCAAATGTCCAGTGGGACCGGGGAGCTGTTTTTT.

The chain links TRBV18 to TRBJ2-7; D call uncertain. Germline values: CDR1 KGHSH, CDR2 LQKENI. CDR3 length: 15 amino acids. V was shortened by 0 bases and J by 2 bases, with 11 bases between the two germline ends. The CDR3 region has the DNA TGTGCCAGCTCACCACCGTCGACAACTCCCTACGAGCAGTACTTC. Encoded protein: CASSPPSTTPYEQYF.

This chain joins TRBV21-1 and TRBJ1-3; the table's D call of TRBD1 was not tested on the DNA. TRBV21-1 is a documented pseudogene. The CDR3 has 13 residues. This CDR3 reads CATFQGAGNTIYF. CDR3 nucleotides: TGTGCCACCTTCCAGGGGGCCGGAAACACCATATATTTT.